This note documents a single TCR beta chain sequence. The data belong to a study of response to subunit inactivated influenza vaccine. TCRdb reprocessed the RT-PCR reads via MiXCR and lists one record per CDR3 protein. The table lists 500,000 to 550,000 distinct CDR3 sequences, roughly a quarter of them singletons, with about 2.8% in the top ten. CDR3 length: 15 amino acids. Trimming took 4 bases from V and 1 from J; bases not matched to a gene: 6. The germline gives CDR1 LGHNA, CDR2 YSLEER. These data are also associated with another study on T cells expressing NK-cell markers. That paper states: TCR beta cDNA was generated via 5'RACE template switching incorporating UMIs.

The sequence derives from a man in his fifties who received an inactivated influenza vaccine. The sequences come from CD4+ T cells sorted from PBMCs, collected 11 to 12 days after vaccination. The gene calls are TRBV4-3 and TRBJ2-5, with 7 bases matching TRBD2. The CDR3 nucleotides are TGCGCCAGCAGCCCCGGACTAGGACCCCAAGAGACCCAGTACTTC. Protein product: CASSPGLGPQETQYF.